Presented here are 30 T cell receptor beta chains from one specimen sequenced in a study of blood T cell repertoires in COVID-19. Some clones are missing from TCRdb's copy, which holds only in-frame ones; the method was immunoSEQ multiplex PCR. The sample has 8,000 to 9,500 clones; 65% to 90% are singletons. The material sequenced was peripheral blood. These receptors all come from a human donor with active COVID-19. The donor label of this sample is uncertain.

The chain joins TRBV10-3 to TRBJ2-3; perhaps TRBD2 as D (6 bases). The CDR3 runs to 13 residues. Per the germline V gene, CDR1 is ENHRY and CDR2 is SYGVKD. The CDR3 nucleotides are TGTGTGGTGGCGGGAACTAGCACAGATACGCAGTATTTT. Its translation is CVVAGTSTDTQYF.

J is TRBJ2-7 and V is TRBV6-5, with TRBD1 as a possible D gene (5 bases). Germline assignment: CDR1 MNHEY and CDR2 SVGAGI. Trimming cost V 4 bases and J 2 bases, with 9 bases left between them. The CDR3 runs to 13 residues. The CDR3 DNA reads as TGTGCCAGCAGTTTACAGGTAACCTACGAGCAGTACGTC. Protein product: CASSLQVTYEQYV.

V gene TRBV11-2 combines with J gene TRBJ1-4, with 8 nucleotides matching TRBD1. V lost 5 bases and J lost 2; bases outside the gene matches: 7. The V gene's germline CDR1 is SGHAT and CDR2 FQNNGV. This CDR3 is built from 16 residues. CDR3: CASSPGQGVTNEKLFF. In nucleotides, the CDR3 is TGTGCCAGCAGCCCTGGACAGGGAGTTACTAATGAAAAACTGTTTTTT.

V is TRBV4-3 and J is TRBJ1-4; TRBD1 might be the D (6 bases). V lost 0 bases, J lost 8 bases, and 16 bases lay in between. The germline V gene has CDR1 LGHNA and CDR2 YSLEER. The CDR3 loop spans 16 amino acids. This CDR3 is CASSQDPAGVEEKLFF. The CDR3 nucleotides are TGCGCCAGCAGCCAAGATCCTGCAGGGGTAGAGGAAAAACTGTTTTTT.

The chain joins TRBV28 to TRBJ1-5, with 7 positions matching TRBD1. Per germline, CDR1 MDHEN and CDR2 SYDVKM. The CDR3 runs 16 residues. V shed 5 bases, J shed 4 bases, and the junction held 11 bases outside the gene matches. CDR3 loop: CASSTLRGKRNQPQHF. DNA for the CDR3: TGTGCCAGCAGTACTCTCAGGGGGAAAAGGAATCAGCCCCAGCATTTT.

The V and J genes are TRBV5-1 and TRBJ2-7; the match to TRBD2 covers 7 bases. The CDR3 totals 15 residues. J gave up 3 bases and V 0 bases, and 6 bases lay outside the gene matches. Germline CDR1 reads SGHRS; CDR2 reads YFSETQ. CDR3 DNA: TGCGCCAGCAGCTTGGCCCCTCCGGGGGGCTACGAGCAGTACTTC. This gives the protein CASSLAPPGGYEQYF.

The genes are TRBV7-8 and TRBJ1-3, with D possibly matching TRBD1 (5 bases). V dropped 3 bases and J dropped 0 bases, with 6 bases sitting between them. The CDR3 runs to 14 residues. CDR1 and CDR2 (germline): SGHVS, FQNEAQ. In DNA form, the CDR3 reads TGTGCCAGCAGCTTGGGGCCCTCTGGAAACACCATATATTTT. Its protein product is CASSLGPSGNTIYF.

The J gene is TRBJ2-1, the V gene TRBV7-9; no reliable D call. V lost 5 bases to trimming and J lost 5 bases, with 7 bases between them. CDR1 and CDR2 from the germline V gene are SEHNR and FQNEAQ (reference sequence). CDR3 size: 12 residues. The CDR3 bases are TGTGCCAGCAGCACGAGTAACAATGAGCAGTTCTTC. Its translation is CASSTSNNEQFF.

This chain uses TRBV15 with TRBJ2-3; tentatively, D is TRBD2 (6 bases). The CDR3 is 16 amino acids. The germline V gene has CDR1 LNHNV and CDR2 YYDKDF (reference sequence). V was pared by 0 bases and J by 4 bases, with 14 bases between. The DNA for the CDR3 is TGTGCCACCAGCAGAGATCACCCTAGCGTCTCAGATACGCAGTATTTT. It yields the protein CATSRDHPSVSDTQYF.

The chain has TRBV5-1 and TRBJ2-3, with D possibly being TRBD2 (5 bases). Per germline, CDR1 SGHRS and CDR2 YFSETQ. CDR3 size: 15 residues. The V and J ends lost 0 bases and 2 bases respectively, with 10 bases between them. The CDR3 here is CASSLVSGNTDTQYF. The CDR3 nucleotides are TGCGCCAGCAGCTTGGTATCGGGGAACACAGATACGCAGTATTTT.

The chain joins TRBV20-1 to TRBJ2-5; no reliable D call. The V end lost 3 bases, the J end lost 5 bases, and 7 bases lay between the germline ends. Per germline, CDR1 DFQATT and CDR2 SNEGSKA (reference sequence). This CDR3 is built from 11 residues. CDR3 in amino acids: CSASLSETQYF. In DNA, the CDR3 is TGCAGTGCTAGTCTCTCGGAGACCCAGTACTTC.

The chain uses TRBV4-1 and TRBJ1-2; possibly TRBD1 for D (6 bases). Per the germline V gene, CDR1 is MGHRA and CDR2 is YSYEKL. The CDR3 contains 16 residues. V was pared by 1 base and J by 3 bases, with 15 bases between. In DNA, the CDR3 is TGCGCCAGCAGCCAAGCGAAACAGGGCTCTGACTATGGCTACACCTTC. Residues: CASSQAKQGSDYGYTF.

The CDR3 nucleotides are TGTGCCAGCAGCCCCATTACTAGTAGCGGCACAGATACGCAGTATTTT. Its translation: CASSPITSSGTDTQYF. This chain connects TRBV3-1 (or the pseudogene TRBV3-2) to TRBJ2-3, with D possibly matching TRBD2 (5 bases). This CDR3 is built from 16 residues. Trimming stripped 4 bases from V and 1 base from J, with 15 bases between. CDR1 and CDR2 (germline): LGHDT, YNNKEL (reference sequence).

The rearrangement joins TRBV30 to TRBJ2-2; 9 bases are a match to TRBD2. Trimming removed 0 bases from V and 6 bases from J; junction bases left unmatched: 11. Germline CDR1 GTSNPN, CDR2 SVGIG (reference sequence). The CDR3 is 17 amino acids. CDR3 in DNA: TGTGCCTGGAGTGTGGGAGTGGCGGGAGGGCTAGCCGGGGAGCTGTTTTTT. Its protein product is CAWSVGVAGGLAGELFF.

The chain carries TRBV7-9 and TRBJ2-1; no clear D. Trimming took off 1 base at V and 8 bases at J, with 6 bases between the two ends. Germline V lookup: CDR1 SEHNR, CDR2 FQNEAQ (reference sequence). The CDR3 loop spans 12 amino acids. DNA for the CDR3: TGTGCCAGCAGCTTAGGTTCGGATGAGCAGTTCTTC. Translation gives CASSLGSDEQFF. The complete variable domain, with remaining parts taken from reference TRBV7-9 and TRBJ2-1, reads DTGVSQNPRHKITKRGQNVTFRCDPISEHNRLYWYRQTLGQGPEFLTYFQNEAQLEKSRLLSDRFSAERPKGSFSTLEIQRTEQGDSAMYLCASSLGSDEQFFGPGTRLTVL.

This chain uses TRBV28 with TRBJ2-7, with 8 nucleotides matching TRBD1. Per germline, CDR1 MDHEN and CDR2 SYDVKM. This CDR3 contains 12 residues. V shed 7 bases, J shed 4 bases, and the junction held 3 bases outside the gene matches. Here the CDR3 reads CASTDRVYEQYF. CDR3 sequence (DNA): TGTGCCAGCACGGACAGGGTGTACGAGCAGTACTTC.

CDR3 amino acids: CASSLDRGEQYV. CDR3 in DNA: TGTGCCAGCAGCTTAGACAGGGGGGAGCAGTACGTC. The V call is TRBV11-2, the J call TRBJ2-7, with 7 bases lining up with TRBD1. Germline V CDR1 and CDR2: SGHAT, FQNNGV. This CDR3 has 12 amino acids. The J segment lost 7 bases and the V segment lost 0 bases, leaving 0 bases of the junction unmatched.

The V call is TRBV7-3, the J call TRBJ2-2; 10 bases fit TRBD2. J was trimmed by 3 bases and V by 4 bases; bases with no gene match: 5. The CDR3 sequence is 16 residues long. The germline CDR1 and CDR2 sequences are SGHTA and FQGTGA. CDR3 sequence (DNA): TGTGCCAGCAGCTCCAATAGCGGGGGGCACACCGGGGAGCTGTTTTTT. It specifies CASSSNSGGHTGELFF.

The chain employs TRBV7-8 and TRBJ2-1; TRBD1 aligns across 8 bases. This CDR3 comprises 16 residues. V was pared by 2 bases and J by 7 bases, with 10 bases of the junction left unmatched. Germline V lookup: CDR1 SGHVS, CDR2 FQNEAQ. The CDR3, as DNA: TGTGCCAGCAGCTTATCGCCGGTCGGACAGGGTAATGAGCAGTTCTTC. This encodes CASSLSPVGQGNEQFF.

The chain carries TRBV18 and TRBJ1-5; 12 bases map to TRBD1. V lost 3 bases, J lost 5 bases, and 5 bases stayed unmatched. The CDR3 covers 16 residues. Germline CDR1 KGHSH, CDR2 LQKENI. Here the CDR3 DNA reads TGTGCCAGCTCACCCGGGACAGGGGGCGGTCATCAGCCCCAGCATTTT. Protein product: CASSPGTGGGHQPQHF.

The chain recombines TRBV24-1 with TRBJ2-2; 8 nucleotides line up with TRBD1. CDR3 size: 16 residues. Germline loops: CDR1 KGHDR, CDR2 SFDVKD. J was trimmed by 1 base and V by 7 bases; bases with no gene match: 7. The CDR3 sequence: CATSLFDRGNTGELFF. For the CDR3, the DNA is TGTGCCACCAGCCTCTTCGACAGGGGGAACACCGGGGAGCTGTTTTTT.

The genes are TRBV7-9 and TRBJ2-5, with 16 bases lining up with TRBD2. This CDR3 has 18 residues. Germline values: CDR1 SEHNR, CDR2 FQNEAQ (reference sequence). V shed 5 bases and J 6 bases; nucleotides not matched to a gene: 12. CDR3 DNA sequence: TGTGCCAGCAGCCGACCCGGGACTAGCGGGAGGGCCGGAAAGACCCAGTACTTC. It specifies CASSRPGTSGRAGKTQYF.

V is TRBV7-3 and J is TRBJ1-5, with TRBD1 matching 9 bases. CDR3 length: 18 amino acids. Losses at the gene ends were 6 bases for V and 1 base for J; bases not matched to a gene: 13. The germline gives CDR1 SGHTA, CDR2 FQGTGA. The CDR3 here is CASSLRRDREGSNQPQHF. In DNA, the CDR3 is TGTGCCAGCAGTCTTCGCCGGGACAGGGAAGGAAGCAATCAGCCCCAGCATTTT.

J is TRBJ1-1 and V is TRBV11-2; no clear D. Trimming stripped 3 bases from V and 7 bases from J, with 6 bases between. This CDR3 region has 11 residues. Germline CDR1 SGHAT, CDR2 FQNNGV. In DNA form, the CDR3 reads TGTGCCAGCAGCTTCGGGATTGAAGCTTTCTTT. Translating gives CASSFGIEAFF.

This clone was detected once. This chain connects TRBV6-5 to TRBJ1-6; D is uncertain. The V gene's germline CDR1 is MNHEY and CDR2 SVGAGI. Trimming removed 6 bases from V and 0 bases from J, with 6 bases in between. The CDR3 is 14 residues long. CDR3 protein: CASSGISYNSPLHF. The CDR3 DNA sequence: TGTGCCAGCAGCGGGATCTCCTATAATTCACCCCTCCACTTT.

The rearrangement links TRBV19 to TRBJ2-1; 13 positions agree with TRBD2. After removal of 6 bases from V and 8 bases from J, the junction contained 4 bases not matched to a gene. The CDR3 consists of 14 residues. The germline gives CDR1 LNHDA, CDR2 SQIVND (reference sequence). Written as DNA, the CDR3 is TGTGCCAGTAGGACGACTAGCGGGAGGTATGAGCAGTTCTTC. This gives the protein CASRTTSGRYEQFF.

The V call is TRBV9, the J call TRBJ2-7, with TRBD1 matching 9 bases. The CDR3 runs to 15 residues. Germline assignment: CDR1 SGDLS and CDR2 YYNGEE. V lost 0 bases to trimming and J lost 3 bases; unmatched junction nucleotides: 4. CDR3 region: CASSVGGDRDYEQYF. CDR3 bases: TGTGCCAGCAGCGTAGGAGGGGACAGGGACTACGAGCAGTACTTC.

The chain recombines TRBV5-1 with TRBJ2-6; no definite D call. Trimming removed 2 bases at V and 0 bases at J, with 3 bases between. Germline CDR1 and CDR2: SGHRS and YFSETQ. The CDR3 sequence is 14 residues long. The CDR3: CASSFSSGANVLTF. DNA for the CDR3: TGCGCCAGCAGCTTCAGCTCTGGGGCCAACGTCCTGACTTTC.

This clone showed up just once. The rearrangement links TRBV6-2 or TRBV6-3 to TRBJ2-2, with D perhaps TRBD2 (5 bases). The V end lost 4 bases, the J end lost 2 bases, and 8 bases lay between the germline ends. Germline V gives CDR1 MNHEY, CDR2 SVGEGT. The CDR3 has 14 amino acids. The CDR3 region has the DNA TGTGCCAGCAGTTGGACTGCTAACACCGGGGAGCTGTTTTTT. Protein product: CASSWTANTGELFF.

The CDR3 nucleotides read TGTGCCAGCAGTCCCTTATCCGACACCGGGGAGCTGTTTTTT. The encoded protein is CASSPLSDTGELFF. The rearrangement links TRBV6-2 or TRBV6-3 to TRBJ2-2; D gene ambiguous. The germline V gene encodes CDR1 MNHEY and CDR2 SVGEGT. CDR3 size: 14 residues. The ends were cut back, 5 bases at V and 3 bases at J, with 10 bases in the middle.